This TCR beta chain originates from a study of cytomegalovirus exposure and HLA in healthy donors. Study results and caveats: Some public TCRs appeared in many individuals, while most sequences were rare.

Produced via immunoSEQ multiplex PCR; TCRdb's table is partial and in-frame only. The sample yields about 160,000 clones, about 90% seen once. In the case of this clone: Antigen specificity is unknown.

There are 17 residues in the CDR3. Germline V gene sequence: CDR1 MDHEN, CDR2 SYDVKM. With V trimmed by 6 bases and J by 5 bases, 13 bases remained unmatched. The chain joins TRBV28 to TRBJ2-3; 11 bases fit TRBD2. Source material: PBMCs. The clonotype originates from a woman between 18 and 29 years old in good health and CMV-seropositive. CDR3 amino acids: CASSPRLGSGRVDTQYF. As DNA, the CDR3 is TGTGCCAGCAGCCCTCGGTTGGGTAGCGGGAGGGTAGATACGCAGTATTTT.